A selection of T cell receptor beta chains follows, all from one sample in a study of beta chain features in type 1 diabetes. Clones were read by immunoSEQ multiplex PCR, and TCRdb kept only the in-frame ones, dropping some. The sample lists fewer than 400,000 clones, around 9.7% occurring once. Sequencing used central memory CD4+ T cells from blood. The receptors come from a man aged 30 to 39 with type 1 diabetes. The CDR3 runs from the conserved cysteine through the conserved F or W. D genes are given only for firm matches. A row's size may be missing; if present it is once, few, many or a size class.

J gene: TRBJ1-5; D gene: NA; V gene: TRBV11-2; clone size: few; CDR3 protein: CASSSEWNQPQHF; CDR3 DNA: TGTGCCAGCAGCTCCGAGTGGAATCAGCCCCAGCATTTT
J gene: TRBJ2-2; D gene: NA; V gene: TRBV10-1; clone size: few; CDR3 protein: CASSGDGGELFF; CDR3 DNA: TGCGCCAGCAGCGGGGACGGCGGGGAGCTGTTTTTT
J gene: TRBJ1-4; D gene: NA; V gene: TRBV5-6; clone size: few; CDR3 protein: CASSPATNEKLFF; CDR3 DNA: TGTGCCAGCAGCCCCGCAACTAATGAAAAACTGTTTTTT
J gene: TRBJ1-4; D gene: TRBD1; V gene: TRBV29-1; clone size: NA; CDR3 protein: CSVFLTGEEKLFF; CDR3 DNA: TGCAGCGTTTTTCTGACAGGGGAAGAAAAACTGTTTTTT
J gene: TRBJ1-2; D gene: TRBD1; V gene: TRBV7-2; clone size: NA; CDR3 protein: CASSPGQGIYGYTF; CDR3 DNA: TGTGCCAGCAGCCCGGGACAGGGGATATATGGCTACACCTTC
J gene: TRBJ2-7; D gene: NA; V gene: TRBV19; clone size: NA; CDR3 protein: CASSNHYGATGNYEQYF; CDR3 DNA: TGTGCCAGTAGTAATCACTACGGGGCTACAGGGAACTACGAGCAGTACTTC
J gene: TRBJ2-7; D gene: NA; V gene: TRBV7-8; clone size: few; CDR3 protein: CASSRGTSYEQYF; CDR3 DNA: TGTGCCAGCAGCCGAGGGACTTCCTACGAGCAGTACTTC
J gene: TRBJ2-7; D gene: NA; V gene: TRBV4-2; clone size: few; CDR3 protein: CASSQEIGHEQYF; CDR3 DNA: TGTGCCAGCAGCCAAGAAATCGGCCACGAGCAGTACTTC
J gene: TRBJ1-4; D gene: TRBD1; V gene: TRBV7-8; clone size: few; CDR3 protein: CASSSTDRGRSIATNEKLFF; CDR3 DNA: TGTGCCAGCAGCTCCACGGACAGGGGGCGAAGTATTGCAACTAATGAAAAACTGTTTTTT
J gene: TRBJ2-3; D gene: TRBD2; V gene: TRBV11-2; clone size: many; CDR3 protein: CASSPGLAGDTDTQYF; CDR3 DNA: TGTGCCAGCAGCCCAGGACTAGCGGGGGACACAGATACGCAGTATTTT
J gene: TRBJ1-2; D gene: NA; V gene: TRBV21-1; clone size: few; CDR3 protein: CASRRGEHYGYTF; CDR3 DNA: TGTGCCAGCAGACGGGGAGAGCACTATGGCTACACCTTC
J gene: TRBJ1-2; D gene: NA; V gene: TRBV6-5; clone size: NA; CDR3 protein: CASKTREGYGYTF; CDR3 DNA: TGTGCCAGCAAAACTCGTGAAGGCTATGGCTACACCTTC
J gene: TRBJ1-3; D gene: TRBD1; V gene: TRBV11-2; clone size: few; CDR3 protein: CASRPRTGMMNTIYF; CDR3 DNA: TGTGCCAGCCGCCCTCGGACAGGGATGATGAACACCATATATTTT
J gene: TRBJ2-2; D gene: NA; V gene: TRBV9; clone size: few; CDR3 protein: CASSVRGKNTGELFF; CDR3 DNA: TGTGCCAGCAGCGTACGAGGCAAAAACACCGGGGAGCTGTTTTTT
J gene: TRBJ2-3; D gene: NA; V gene: TRBV5-6; clone size: NA; CDR3 protein: CASSGYRSPDTDTQYF; CDR3 DNA: TGTGCCAGCAGCGGTTACAGGAGCCCGGACACAGATACGCAGTATTTT
J gene: TRBJ1-1; D gene: NA; V gene: TRBV11-2; clone size: NA; CDR3 protein: CASSRTWNTEAFF; CDR3 DNA: TGTGCCAGCAGCCGAACCTGGAACACTGAAGCTTTCTTT
J gene: TRBJ2-1; D gene: TRBD1; V gene: TRBV5-1; clone size: NA; CDR3 protein: CASSWTGGNEQFF; CDR3 DNA: TGCGCCAGCAGCTGGACAGGGGGCAATGAGCAGTTCTTC
J gene: TRBJ2-1; D gene: NA; V gene: TRBV5-1; clone size: many; CDR3 protein: CASSLAPVSYNEQFF; CDR3 DNA: TGCGCCAGCAGCTTGGCCCCGGTCTCCTACAATGAGCAGTTCTTC
J gene: TRBJ1-1; D gene: NA; V gene: TRBV7-2; clone size: few; CDR3 protein: CASSLAIAGSEAFF; CDR3 DNA: TGTGCCAGCAGCTTAGCGATCGCAGGGTCTGAAGCTTTCTTT
J gene: TRBJ1-4; D gene: TRBD1; V gene: TRBV10-3; clone size: NA; CDR3 protein: CATRRQGLEKLFF; CDR3 DNA: TGTGCCACCAGAAGACAGGGGTTGGAAAAACTGTTTTTT
J gene: TRBJ2-5; D gene: NA; V gene: TRBV6-1; clone size: many; CDR3 protein: CASTPQGWETQYF; CDR3 DNA: TGTGCCAGCACCCCACAGGGTTGGGAGACCCAGTACTTC
J gene: TRBJ2-1; D gene: NA; V gene: TRBV7-9; clone size: few; CDR3 protein: CASSWGAAVNEQFF; CDR3 DNA: TGTGCCAGCAGCTGGGGAGCGGCCGTGAATGAGCAGTTCTTC
J gene: TRBJ1-2; D gene: NA; V gene: TRBV28; clone size: NA; CDR3 protein: CASSYRDLSGYTF; CDR3 DNA: TGTGCCAGCAGTTACAGGGACTTAAGTGGCTACACCTTC
J gene: TRBJ1-2; D gene: TRBD1; V gene: TRBV7-2; clone size: NA; CDR3 protein: CASSLQGTYGYTF; CDR3 DNA: TGTGCCAGCAGCCTACAGGGGACCTATGGCTACACCTTC
J gene: TRBJ2-7; D gene: NA; V gene: TRBV7-2; clone size: few; CDR3 protein: CASSRLLVASHEQYF; CDR3 DNA: TGTGCCAGCAGCCGCCTTTTGGTAGCGTCCCACGAGCAGTACTTC
J gene: TRBJ1-5; D gene: NA; V gene: TRBV6-1; clone size: NA; CDR3 protein: CASTLDGNQPQHF; CDR3 DNA: TGTGCCAGCACCTTGGACGGGAATCAGCCCCAGCATTTT
J gene: TRBJ1-2; D gene: NA; V gene: TRBV5-1; clone size: NA; CDR3 protein: CASSLGDINYGYTF; CDR3 DNA: TGCGCCAGCAGCTTGGGGGACATTAACTATGGCTACACCTTC
J gene: TRBJ2-5; D gene: TRBD1; V gene: TRBV7-7; clone size: NA; CDR3 protein: CASSSRRTGQETQYF; CDR3 DNA: TGTGCTAGCAGCTCTAGACGGACAGGACAAGAGACCCAGTACTTC
J gene: TRBJ1-6; D gene: TRBD1; V gene: TRBV19; clone size: NA; CDR3 protein: CASSWGGQKSPLHF; CDR3 DNA: TGTGCCAGTAGCTGGGGGGGACAGAAATCACCCCTCCACTTT
J gene: TRBJ1-4; D gene: TRBD1; V gene: TRBV5-1; clone size: few; CDR3 protein: CASSQGQRGEKLFF; CDR3 DNA: TGCGCCAGCAGCCAGGGACAGAGAGGCGAAAAACTGTTTTTT
J gene: TRBJ2-7; D gene: TRBD1; V gene: TRBV10-1; clone size: few; CDR3 protein: CASSEGTGQAYEQYF; CDR3 DNA: TGCGCCAGCAGTGAGGGGACAGGTCAAGCCTACGAGCAGTACTTC
J gene: TRBJ2-7; D gene: NA; V gene: TRBV21-1; clone size: many; CDR3 protein: CASTRPGTPSSYEQYF; CDR3 DNA: TGTGCCAGCACCCGCCCCGGGACGCCGAGCTCCTACGAGCAGTACTTC
J gene: TRBJ2-3; D gene: NA; V gene: TRBV29-1; clone size: few; CDR3 protein: CSVLGVDPGTDTQYF; CDR3 DNA: TGCAGCGTTCTTGGGGTCGACCCTGGCACAGATACGCAGTATTTT
J gene: TRBJ1-6; D gene: TRBD1; V gene: TRBV25-1; clone size: NA; CDR3 protein: CASSNNRGQNSPLHF; CDR3 DNA: TGTGCCAGCAGTAATAACAGGGGGCAAAATTCACCCCTCCACTTT
J gene: TRBJ2-7; D gene: NA; V gene: TRBV6-6; clone size: NA; CDR3 protein: CASSSGTPRAYEQYF; CDR3 DNA: TGTGCCAGCAGTTCAGGGACACCCCGGGCCTACGAGCAGTACTTC
J gene: TRBJ1-6; D gene: NA; V gene: TRBV30; clone size: NA; CDR3 protein: CAWGPGNSPLHF; CDR3 DNA: TGTGCCTGGGGGCCGGGAAATTCACCCCTCCACTTT
J gene: TRBJ1-3; D gene: NA; V gene: TRBV6-5; clone size: few; CDR3 protein: CASSQDGRPPLYF; CDR3 DNA: TGTGCCAGCAGCCAAGATGGGCGGCCACCGCTCTATTTT
J gene: TRBJ2-7; D gene: TRBD1; V gene: TRBV29-1; clone size: few; CDR3 protein: CSVEGGTGRGEQYF; CDR3 DNA: TGCAGCGTTGAAGGGGGGACAGGTAGGGGCGAGCAGTACTTC
J gene: TRBJ2-7; D gene: NA; V gene: TRBV5-1; clone size: few; CDR3 protein: CASRWVTSYEQYF; CDR3 DNA: TGCGCCAGCAGGTGGGTCACCTCCTACGAGCAGTACTTC
J gene: TRBJ1-1; D gene: NA; V gene: TRBV10-3; clone size: many; CDR3 protein: CAISESRLNTEAFF; CDR3 DNA: TGTGCCATCAGTGAGTCGCGTTTGAACACTGAAGCTTTCTTT
J gene: TRBJ2-1; D gene: TRBD2; V gene: TRBV28; clone size: NA; CDR3 protein: CASSAPGLTPYEQFF; CDR3 DNA: TGTGCCAGCAGTGCACCGGGACTAACGCCTTATGAGCAGTTCTTC
J gene: TRBJ1-1; D gene: TRBD1; V gene: TRBV29-1; clone size: NA; CDR3 protein: CSARQGQTEAFF; CDR3 DNA: TGCAGCGCCCGACAGGGGCAGACTGAAGCTTTCTTT
J gene: TRBJ2-7; D gene: TRBD1; V gene: TRBV29-1; clone size: NA; CDR3 protein: CSVGTAADEQYF; CDR3 DNA: TGCAGCGTCGGGACAGCGGCGGACGAGCAGTACTTC
J gene: TRBJ1-2; D gene: NA; V gene: TRBV9; clone size: few; CDR3 protein: CASSAQGSGYTF; CDR3 DNA: TGTGCCAGCAGCGCACAGGGTAGTGGCTACACCTTC
J gene: TRBJ2-7; D gene: NA; V gene: TRBV20-1; clone size: NA; CDR3 protein: CSAKGDHEQYF; CDR3 DNA: TGCAGTGCTAAGGGGGACCACGAGCAGTACTTC
J gene: TRBJ2-3; D gene: NA; V gene: TRBV7-9; clone size: NA; CDR3 protein: CASSLGSKGGGTDTQYF; CDR3 DNA: TGTGCCAGCAGCTTAGGGTCGAAGGGAGGCGGCACAGATACGCAGTATTTT
J gene: TRBJ2-7; D gene: TRBD2; V gene: TRBV7-2; clone size: few; CDR3 protein: CASSRGLVAGAVEQYF; CDR3 DNA: TGTGCCAGCAGCCGGGGACTAGTAGCAGGGGCCGTCGAGCAGTACTTC
J gene: TRBJ1-1; D gene: NA; V gene: TRBV30; clone size: few; CDR3 protein: CAWTSEGEAFF; CDR3 DNA: TGTGCCTGGACTTCAGAGGGGGAAGCTTTCTTT
J gene: TRBJ1-4; D gene: NA; V gene: TRBV9; clone size: NA; CDR3 protein: CASSSGVTNEKLFF; CDR3 DNA: TGTGCCAGCAGCTCAGGGGTGACTAATGAAAAACTGTTTTTT
J gene: TRBJ2-2; D gene: NA; V gene: TRBV6-5; clone size: few; CDR3 protein: CASSYGLTGELFF; CDR3 DNA: TGTGCCAGCAGTTACGGCCTCACCGGGGAGCTGTTTTTT
J gene: TRBJ2-3; D gene: TRBD2; V gene: TRBV10-3; clone size: NA; CDR3 protein: CAISDIGGGQYF; CDR3 DNA: TGTGCCATCAGTGACATCGGGGGGGGGCAGTATTTT
J gene: TRBJ2-3; D gene: NA; V gene: TRBV30; clone size: NA; CDR3 protein: CAWIIPPSTDTQYF; CDR3 DNA: TGTGCCTGGATTATCCCACCTAGCACAGATACGCAGTATTTT
J gene: TRBJ2-3; D gene: NA; V gene: TRBV6-1; clone size: NA; CDR3 protein: CAESVQYSTDTQYF; CDR3 DNA: TGTGCCGAGTCGGTGCAGTATAGCACAGATACGCAGTATTTT
J gene: TRBJ1-1; D gene: NA; V gene: TRBV28; clone size: few; CDR3 protein: CASSRFGETEAFF; CDR3 DNA: TGTGCCAGCAGTCGATTCGGGGAGACTGAAGCTTTCTTT
J gene: TRBJ1-5; D gene: NA; V gene: TRBV7-2; clone size: NA; CDR3 protein: CASSATGSSNQPQHF; CDR3 DNA: TGTGCCAGCAGCGCCACAGGGTCTAGCAATCAGCCCCAGCATTTT